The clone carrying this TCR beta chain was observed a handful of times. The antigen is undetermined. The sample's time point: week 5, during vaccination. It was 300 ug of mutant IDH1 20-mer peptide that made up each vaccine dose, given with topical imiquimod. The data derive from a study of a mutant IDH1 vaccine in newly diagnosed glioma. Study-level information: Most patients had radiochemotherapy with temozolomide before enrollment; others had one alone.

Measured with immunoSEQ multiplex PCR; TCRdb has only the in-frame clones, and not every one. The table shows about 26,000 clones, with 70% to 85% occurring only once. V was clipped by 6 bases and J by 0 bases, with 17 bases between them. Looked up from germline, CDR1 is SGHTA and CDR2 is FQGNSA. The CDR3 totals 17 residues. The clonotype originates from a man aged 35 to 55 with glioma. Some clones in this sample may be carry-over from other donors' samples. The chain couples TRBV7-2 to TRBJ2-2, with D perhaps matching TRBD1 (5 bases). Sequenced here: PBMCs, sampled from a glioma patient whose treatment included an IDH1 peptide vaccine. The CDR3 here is CASSLPGSTSNTGELFF. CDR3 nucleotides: TGTGCCAGCAGTCTCCCAGGGTCTACTTCGAACACCGGGGAGCTGTTTTTT. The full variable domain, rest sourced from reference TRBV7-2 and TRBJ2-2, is GAGVSQSPSNKVTEKGKDVELRCDPISGHTALYWYRQSLGQGLEFLIYFQGNSAPDKSGLPSDRFSAERTGGSVSTLTIQRTQQEDSAVYLCASSLPGSTSNTGELFFGEGSRLTVL.